The clone carrying this T cell receptor beta chain was found many times. Antigen unknown. The authors drew roughly 6.5 milliliters of peripheral blood at each of two time points. The sample is drawn from a study of prognosis after radiotherapy for stage I lung cancer. Study as a whole: Distant metastases were recorded in a handful of patients after radiotherapy, at a median of about 7 months, and no significant progression was recorded in some 15.

By two-round multiplex PCR, the TCR beta CDR3 was amplified from genomic DNA. First-round PCR used primers specific to each TRBV and TRBJ gene. There were universal primers used in the second PCR round. TCRdb called the multiplex PCR reads again in MiXCR, with one record for every CDR3 protein. The sample gives about 32,000 distinct CDR3 sequences, approximately 46% of which show up once; approximately 15% is in the top ten. General study findings and limits: Differential TRBV and TRBJ gene usage was reported between patients with metastases and patients without them.

From germline, CDR1 is LNHDA and CDR2 SQIVND (reference sequence). The V gene lost 0 bases and the J gene lost 0 bases, with 5 bases spanning the gap. The CDR3 runs to 14 residues. Material: PBMCs, obtained before or after stereotactic body radiation therapy (not recorded which). The chain recombines TRBV19 with TRBJ1-1; D gene unclear. This receptor was obtained from a donor over 45 with non-small cell lung cancer. The CDR3 DNA is TGTGCCAGTAGTATAGAAGCGGTGAACACTGAAGCTTTCTTT. Protein product: CASSIEAVNTEAFF.